The clone carrying this TCR beta chain was detected only a few times. The antigen remains undetermined. None of the included patients had other autoimmune diseases, uncontrolled infections, pregnancy or lactation, as these led to exclusion. The germline V gene encodes CDR1 SEHNR and CDR2 FQNEAQ (reference sequence). Germline trimming cut 2 bases from V and 1 base from J; bases unmatched to any gene: 6. The length of the CDR3 is 17 residues. This record belongs to a study of Graves' ophthalmopathy and Graves' hyperthyroidism. Study-wide results and caveats: Ophthalmopathy and stable hyperthyroidism were discriminated by a 13-signature model, with over 85% sensitivity and around 77% specificity.

The sequenced template was RNA, covering the TCR beta CDR3 region. RT-PCR with HTBI primers came first, then second-round multiplex PCR. One entry per CDR3 protein, called by TCRdb with MiXCR from the multiplex PCR reads. Of 500,000 to 800,000 distinct CDR3 sequences listed, about 40% are singletons. Input material: peripheral blood. J is TRBJ2-2 and V is TRBV7-9; 8 bases are a match to TRBD1. The TCR sequence derives from an adult man with Graves' ophthalmopathy. The DNA of the CDR3 is TGTGCCAGCAGCTTACTAGGACAGGGTCGGAACACCGGGGAGCTGTTTTTT. Protein product: CASSLLGQGRNTGELFF.